This TCR beta chain was sequenced for a study of cytomegalovirus exposure and HLA in healthy donors (dated by TCRdb to the late 2010s). Turning to the overall study: According to an earlier analysis of 450 to 650 of the donors, about 180 million T cells yielded 95 million to 140 million unique TCR beta sequences and 276 Gb of sequence data. Around 300 gigabases of sequencing data and tens of millions of unique TCR sequences were included in an early release covering about 600 HLA-typed donors. Among the roughly 390 genotyped donors, 75% to 90% belonged to the genetic ancestry cluster associated with self-reported Caucasian donors. The study aimed to test whether cataloging public T cell receptors could reveal signatures of past pathogen exposure. The study profiled the T cell repertoires of fewer than 850 subjects by immunosequencing and related them to cytomegalovirus serostatus. Along with the approximately 600-subject first cohort, a separate validation cohort of over 90 different subjects was used. The study combined high-throughput TCR immunosequencing, statistical association of individual TCRs with disease status, and machine learning to predict cytomegalovirus infection status. To study patterns of TCR occurrence, a later analysis re-analyzed previously published TCR beta repertoires from 600 to 750 donors and added high-resolution HLA genotyping. In the later analysis, no new phenotypic data were used to find candidate immune exposures; instead, reliance was placed on TCR beta sequences and their occurrence across donors. An earlier analysis of roughly 580 of the donors used high-throughput TCR beta sequencing to judge whether each TCR beta V gene segment behaved as functional or pseudogenic. Donor age, sex, ethnicity and CMV serostatus were compiled alongside the repertoire data. A later genetic analysis took genome-wide SNP genotypes for about 65% of the 666 donors and used that subset as a discovery cohort. Every repertoire in the discovery cohort had been generated on one and the same sequencing platform. Class I and class II HLA loci were covered by the typing at four-digit resolution. The number of donors typed differed by locus, with about 629-630 for A, B, C, DRB1 and DQB1, around 500 for DQA1, about 610 for DPA1, and 400 to 490 for DPB1. Several DR-DQ haplotypes were treated as single units for association and clustering because of strong linkage in the cohort. Among under 450 genotyped donors of the cohort, an average of about 240,000 unique TCR beta nucleotide sequences were sequenced per donor, around a sixth of them non-productive. What the study reported, not specific to this receptor: In a later analysis, HLA-associated TCR beta chains were found to be more clonally expanded and to have lower generation probabilities than equally common non-associated chains. The authors suggested that the approach could potentially be generalized to other disease states and immunological phenotypes. Because some donors lacked HLA typing at each locus, the association tests relied only on the typed subset. An earlier analysis of approximately 590 of the donors showed that most TCR beta V segments appeared in productive rearrangements either about 90% or about 30% of the time, which broadly matched IMGT annotations. According to a later analysis, TCR association rates differed among HLA loci, with DRB1 alleles showing the most associated TCRs and HLA-C alleles showing the fewest. The 87-base-pair reads could not distinguish some IMGT-functional V segments, including TRBV6-2 and TRBV6-3, so those segments were excluded. Strong co-occurrence of HLA alleles, especially DR and DQ, made assigning TCR associations to individual alleles difficult. Most TCR sequences were seen in very few donors, while some public TCRs were found in many individuals. In a later analysis, most CMV-associated TCR beta chains were found to appear HLA-restricted, with HLA associations seemingly driven largely by CMV exposure. The only immune exposure information available for the cohort was CMV serostatus. In vitro tests confirmed that a few of the cytomegalovirus-associated TCR beta chains recognize cytomegalovirus antigens. Linkage disequilibrium might explain the correlated functional status among segregating V segments, but an unknown experimental factor could not be ruled out. Compared with the roughly 720-donor mean, donors in an Asian-associated ancestry cluster had fewer N-insertions in productive TCRs, according to a later genetic analysis. According to a later analysis, parvovirus B19, influenza, CMV and Epstein-Barr virus appeared linked to several top co-occurrence clusters. The classifier was reported to diagnose cytomegalovirus status with high specificity and sensitivity in both the original cohort and the validation cohort. A further reported finding was that TCR beta sequences accurately predicted the HLA-A and HLA-B alleles for most subjects in the first cohort. In this cohort, only TCR beta chains were sequenced, and detectable features were limited by the absence of alpha or paired-chain data. V-gene and J-gene trimming of TCR beta chains was associated with a missense DCLRE1C variant in a later genetic analysis, and the association was replicated in an independent cohort. Roughly 15 rarely observed V segments, including chromosome 9 orphons, were excluded from the earlier analysis of about 500 of the donors because counts were too low. Presence/absence analyses assumed roughly uniform sequencing depth across donors, an assumption that may not hold. A cluster of highly shared sequence variants was judged likely to be a technical artifact of the sequencing pipeline. In the study, approximately 150 TCR beta chains were listed as associated with cytomegalovirus. A later analysis associated 17,000 or so TCR beta sequences with specific HLA alleles at a false discovery rate of 0.05.

The cohort was made up of 666 healthy bone marrow donors. At the time of sampling, all cohort members were nominally healthy, though unrecorded immune exposures were likely present. CMV serostatus was recorded as positive for about 310 and negative for about 50% of the roughly 670 cohort members, whereas no CMV serostatus was recorded for the donor in question. Each donor provided a peripheral blood sample, and peripheral blood mononuclear cells were used for TCR beta sequencing. Genomic DNA extraction from the blood cell samples was performed with the Qiagen DNeasy Blood Extraction Kit. About this clone: The target of this receptor is not known. No quality values exist for individual bases; no much larger clone is one base distant.

The library came from the immunoSEQ multiplex PCR assay. A mixture of 60 forward primers for TCR Vbeta segments and 13 reverse primers for TCR Jbeta segments was used in the multiplex PCR. A multiplex PCR assay on genomic DNA amplified the CDR3 region of rearranged TCR beta genes. The Illumina HiSeq System was used to sequence the amplified TCR beta libraries as 87-base-pair reads. For the original study's pipeline: In a later analysis, approximately 74 million unique TCR beta chains were counted across the 666 repertoires, and about 9.9 million of these chains were shared by at least two donors. A nearest-neighbor algorithm error-corrected the raw reads and collapsed the reads into unique sequences, merging closely related sequences to remove PCR and sequencing errors. To assign V, D and J gene segments, CDR3 sequences were aligned to IMGT reference sequences. For a sequence to be retained, at least a six-nucleotide match to both a V gene segment and a J gene segment was required. A rearrangement was called productive if the CDR3 had no stop codons and remained in frame with V and J, and every other rearrangement was called non-productive. Following IMGT convention, CDR3 was defined as the stretch from the second conserved V-encoded cysteine up to the conserved J-encoded phenylalanine. Sequences without an unambiguous match to a single V gene segment were excluded from the earlier analysis of a few hundred of the donors. In an earlier analysis of approximately 590 of the donors, a V segment was called functional when productive rearrangements were above 56.7%, and segregating when the standard deviation between donors exceeded 5%. A statistical classification framework was developed to diagnose cytomegalovirus status using the catalog of TCR beta chain sequences. In a later analysis, TCR nucleotide sequences were compared against IMGT/GENE-DB human TR gene sequences so that V and J genes could be assigned. In a later analysis, CDR3 sequences and most-parsimonious VDJ recombination scenarios were assigned using the TCRdist pipeline. In a later analysis, every TCR beta chain was defined by the combination of its CDR3 amino acid sequence and its V-gene family, and reads without a unique V-gene family were dropped. As a way to deal with suspected cross-contamination and a sequencing artifact, a later analysis dropped more than 500 nucleotide sequences that were highly shared and had low generation probability. For each public chain, a later analysis derived a clonal expansion index from normalized ranks of inferred template counts within each repertoire. In a later analysis, generation probabilities were computed with a VDJ recombination model fitted to out-of-frame rearrangements, and the resulting probabilities were checked against IGoR. In a later analysis, hypergeometric tests were used to score TCR-TCR, TCR-HLA and TCR-CMV co-occurrence, with a repertoire-size bias correction applied to TCR pairs. To estimate false discovery rates, a later analysis permuted the HLA or CMV assignments 20 times. In a later analysis, co-occurring TCRs were grouped using DBSCAN, with TCRdist sequence similarity added in when clustering inside HLA-allele-positive subsets. Co-occurrence clustering excluded repertoires with fewer than 30,000 or more than 120,000 public chains, plus five with anomalous nucleotide sharing. TCRdb took this table from immuneACCESS and kept in-frame rearrangements with V and J called. Such tables lack part of the clones; where checked against another copy, unresolved V genes explain under half of the gap, and the rest is unexplained. D and trimming come from the DNA, and the V and J calls and clone size come from that table. The sample table contains 150,000 or so clones; only one count was recorded for 72% of them. The ten largest clones take up 2% to 2.5% of the sample.

Reading the germline V gene gives CDR1 MDHEN and CDR2 SYDVKM. The CDR3 measures 14 amino acids from cysteine to phenylalanine. Only the CDR3 portion is preserved as DNA: 42 bases, with reading frame beginning at the first base. V lost 5 bases and J lost 3 bases, and the count of bases not matched to a germline gene is 5. The chain joins TRBV28 to TRBJ2-3, and TRBD2 matches 7 of the central bases. The clonotype originates from a human donor in good health. Specimen: PBMCs. CDR3 sequence: CASSGGVMTDTQYF. The sequenced DNA: TGTGCCAGCAGTGGGGGGGTCATGACAGATACGCAGTATTTT.